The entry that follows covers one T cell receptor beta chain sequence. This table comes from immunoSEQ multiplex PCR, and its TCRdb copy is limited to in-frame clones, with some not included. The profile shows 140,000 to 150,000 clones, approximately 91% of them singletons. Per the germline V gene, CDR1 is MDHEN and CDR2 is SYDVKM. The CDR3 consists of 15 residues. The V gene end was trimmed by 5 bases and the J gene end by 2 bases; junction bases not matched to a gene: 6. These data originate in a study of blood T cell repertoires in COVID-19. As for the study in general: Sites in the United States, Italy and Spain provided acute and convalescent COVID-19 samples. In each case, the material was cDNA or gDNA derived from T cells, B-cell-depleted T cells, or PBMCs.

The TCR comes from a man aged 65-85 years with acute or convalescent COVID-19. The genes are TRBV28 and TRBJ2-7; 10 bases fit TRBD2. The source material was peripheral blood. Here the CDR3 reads CASSIGTSAAYEQYF. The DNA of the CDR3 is TGTGCCAGCAGTATCGGGACTAGCGCCGCCTACGAGCAGTACTTC. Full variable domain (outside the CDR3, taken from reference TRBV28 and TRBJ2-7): DVKVTQSSRYLVKRTGEKVFLECVQDMDHENMFWYRQDPGLGLRLIYFSYDVKMKEKGDIPEGYSVSREKKERFSLILESASTNQTSMYLCASSIGTSAAYEQYFGPGTRLTVT.